What follows describes a single T cell receptor beta chain. Its antigen is as yet unknown. The entry originates in a study of T cell responses to AZD1222 COVID-19 vaccine. Overall study findings and caveats: CD4 TCRs covered the whole spike, strongest at regions 160-218 and 743-854. Spike-specific TCR repertoires showed rising breadth and depth after two AZD1222 doses.

Trimming took off 7 bases at V and 8 bases at J, with 21 bases between the two ends. This CDR3 has 15 amino acids. In germline, CDR1 is SEHNR, CDR2 FQNEAQ (reference sequence). Data came from immunoSEQ multiplex PCR; TCRdb stores just in-frame clones and leaves some out. The data hold approximately 110,000 clones, with under 85% observed a single time. This chain links TRBV7-9 with TRBJ2-1; perhaps TRBD2 as D (6 bases). The TCR comes from an adult in good health. The source material was peripheral blood, sampled on day 0 of AZD1222 vaccination. The CDR3, as DNA: TGTGCCAGCAACAGCAGACTAGGACGACGCGATGAGCAGTTCTTC. The encoded protein is CASNSRLGRRDEQFF.